Listed below are T cell receptor beta chains from one sample, sequenced in a study of OX40 agonist ivuxolimab in advanced cancers. Profiled with immunoSEQ multiplex PCR; TCRdb holds only in-frame clones, not every one. The profile shows 80,000 or so clones, over 80% of them singletons. The sequences come from CD4+ or CD8+ T cells sorted from blood, collected in a trial of the OX40 agonist ivuxolimab. The receptors here all came from an adult with an advanced solid tumor such as melanoma, head and neck, liver or kidney cancer. CDR3s include the opening cysteine and the closing phenylalanine or tryptophan. D genes are given only for firm matches. A row's size may be missing; if present it is once, few, many or a size class.

len	v_gene	abundance	d_gene	j_gene	CDR3nt	CDR3aa
14	TRBV28	.	TRBD2	TRBJ2-1	TGTGCCAGCAAGTTGCTAGCGGGGGGGCCTGAGCAGTTCTTC	CASKLLAGGPEQFF
12	TRBV2	once	TRBD1	TRBJ2-1	TGTGCCAGCAGTGGACAGGGGGATGAGCAGTTCTTC	CASSGQGDEQFF
14	TRBV5-1	.	.	TRBJ2-3	TGCGCCAGCAGCTTGGGGGCGGGCACAGATACGCAGTATTTT	CASSLGAGTDTQYF
16	TRBV6-5	.	.	TRBJ2-1	TGTGCCAGCAGTTACTCAAGGACCCACCAAAACAATGAGCAGTTCTTC	CASSYSRTHQNNEQFF
13	TRBV6-1	.	TRBD2	TRBJ2-3	TGTGCCAGCTCTAGCGGGGGGACAGATACGCAGTATTTT	CASSSGGTDTQYF
15	TRBV6-6	.	.	TRBJ1-2	TGTGCCAGCAGCACAACAGGGTTGATTGGGTATGGCTACACCTTC	CASSTTGLIGYGYTF
14	TRBV7-8	.	.	TRBJ1-2	TGTGCCAGCAGCTCGGTATGGCCTAACTATGGCTACACCTTC	CASSSVWPNYGYTF
15	TRBV6-1	.	.	TRBJ1-1	TGTGCCAGCAGTGAATTGGATCCCATGAACACTGAAGCTTTCTTT	CASSELDPMNTEAFF
14	TRBV7-2	.	.	TRBJ2-7	TGTGCCAGCAGCTTAGGGTTCTCGCTCTACGAGCAGTACTTC	CASSLGFSLYEQYF
14	TRBV10-3	.	TRBD1	TRBJ1-4	TGTGCCGCCAGTCCGGGACAGGGGTCTGAAAAACTGTTTTTT	CAASPGQGSEKLFF
14	TRBV7-2	.	TRBD2	TRBJ2-5	TGTGCCAGCAGCTCGGGACTAGCGAGGGAGACCCAGTACTTC	CASSSGLARETQYF
16	TRBV7-9	.	.	TRBJ2-2	TGTGCCAGCAGCTTAGGGGTCGGGGGTGTCACCGGGGAGCTGTTTTTT	CASSLGVGGVTGELFF
14	TRBV7-8	.	.	TRBJ1-4	TGTGCCAGCAGAAGGACGGAGAATAATGAAAAACTGTTTTTT	CASRRTENNEKLFF
15	TRBV5-8	.	.	TRBJ1-2	TGTGCCAGCAGCCCAACCCCGGACGCCGTGGAGGGCTACACCTTC	CASSPTPDAVEGYTF
17	TRBV9	.	TRBD2	TRBJ2-4	TGTGCCAGCAGCGTAACGAACGGGGGGGCGTCCAAAAACATTCAGTACTTC	CASSVTNGGASKNIQYF
16	TRBV4-3	.	.	TRBJ1-2	TGCGCCAGCAGCCGGTCCCTCGCGAGGGGTAACTATGGCTACACCTTC	CASSRSLARGNYGYTF
16	TRBV11-2	.	TRBD1	TRBJ2-1	TGTGCCAGCAGCTTTTCCCCGGGGACAGGGGGCAATGAGCAGTTCTTC	CASSFSPGTGGNEQFF
16	TRBV5-1	.	.	TRBJ2-7	TGCGCCAGCAGCTTGTTACCCGGGACGGGCTCCTACGAGCAGTACTTC	CASSLLPGTGSYEQYF
12	TRBV21-1	.	.	TRBJ2-7	TGTGCCAGCAGCGACGGGCACCACGAGCAGTACTTC	CASSDGHHEQYF
14	TRBV2	few	.	TRBJ1-1	TGTGCCGACAGAACAGGGCCGATGAACACTGAAGCTTTCTTT	CADRTGPMNTEAFF
16	TRBV5-5	.	.	TRBJ1-3	TGTGCCAGCAGCTTGGGGCACTCCGCTGGAGGAAACACCATATATTTT	CASSLGHSAGGNTIYF
16	TRBV5-1	.	TRBD2	TRBJ2-3	TGCGCCAGCAACTACATAGCGGGTCGGGGCACAGATACGCAGTATTTT	CASNYIAGRGTDTQYF
14	TRBV19	.	.	TRBJ1-1	TGTGCCAGTAGTATCGGCAGCGGGAACACTGAAGCTTTCTTT	CASSIGSGNTEAFF
15	TRBV6-1	.	TRBD2	TRBJ2-3	TGTGCCAGCAGTGAAGGGTCTAGCGGGGGCGTCACGCAGTATTTT	CASSEGSSGGVTQYF
15	TRBV5-4	.	TRBD2	TRBJ2-7	TGTGCCAGCAGCTTATTGGGACTAGGAACTACGGGGCAGTACTTC	CASSLLGLGTTGQYF
16	TRBV27	.	TRBD2	TRBJ2-2	TGTGCCAGCAAAACGGGACTAGGGAGGAATACCGGGGAGCTGTTTTTT	CASKTGLGRNTGELFF
13	TRBV30	.	.	TRBJ1-1	TGTGCCTATTCCTACGCAGGGAACACTGAAGCTTTCTTT	CAYSYAGNTEAFF
13	TRBV7-2	.	.	TRBJ1-3	TGTGCCAGCAGCTTAAATTTAAACACCGCCTCAAATTTT	CASSLNLNTASNF
16	TRBV10-3	.	.	TRBJ2-7	TGTGCCATCAGTGGTTATGGGCAGGTGATCCCCTCGGAGCAGTACTTC	CAISGYGQVIPSEQYF
14	TRBV11-2	.	.	TRBJ1-4	TGTGCCAGCAGCTTATGGGAGAAGAATGAAAAACTGTTTTTT	CASSLWEKNEKLFF
14	TRBV7-9	.	.	TRBJ2-5	TGTGCCAGCAGCTTGCGGACCCTACGAGAGACCCAGTACTTC	CASSLRTLRETQYF
15	TRBV7-8	once	TRBD1	TRBJ1-5	TGTGCCAGCAGCTTAGAAGACAGGGGAGAACAGCCCCAGCATTTT	CASSLEDRGEQPQHF
17	TRBV18	.	TRBD1	TRBJ1-1	TGTGCCAGCTCACCACCCGCGGGACAGGGTGTTAACACTGAAGCTTTCTTT	CASSPPAGQGVNTEAFF
15	TRBV10-2	few	TRBD2	TRBJ2-1	TGCGCCAGCATCGGACTAGCGGGAGTGGACAATGAGCAGTTCTTC	CASIGLAGVDNEQFF
14	TRBV6-5	.	.	TRBJ1-1	TGTGCCAGCAGTTACTCGGGGGGGCGCGTTGAAGCTTTCTTT	CASSYSGGRVEAFF
14	TRBV4-1	once	TRBD2	TRBJ2-7	TGCGCCAGCAGCCAAACTACTAGCGCCTACGAGCAGTACTTC	CASSQTTSAYEQYF
16	TRBV27	.	TRBD2	TRBJ2-7	TGTGCCAGCAGACTAGCGGGATCCCTGGGGGTGTACGAGCAGTACTTC	CASRLAGSLGVYEQYF
18	TRBV9	.	TRBD2	TRBJ2-5	TGTGCCAGCAGCCAGGGACTAGCGGGGGGCAGGACCCAAGAGACCCAGTACTTC	CASSQGLAGGRTQETQYF
19	TRBV1	.	.	TRBJ2-1	TGCACCAGCAGCCAAGGCCAGTTACTCGCCGCCTCCGTTTACAATGAGCAGTTCTTC	CTSSQGQLLAASVYNEQFF
12	TRBV2	.	TRBD2	TRBJ2-7	TGTGCCAGCCGCCGGGAGGGTGGAGAGCAGTACTTC	CASRREGGEQYF
16	TRBV28	once	.	TRBJ1-3	TGTGCCAGCAGTTTACCCCTCGGGTCCTCTGGAAACACCATATATTTT	CASSLPLGSSGNTIYF
15	TRBV19	.	.	TRBJ1-5	TGTGCCAGTAGCACAGAGGGACAAGGGTCCTGGCCCCGGCATTTT	CASSTEGQGSWPRHF
14	TRBV5-1	.	TRBD1	TRBJ2-7	TGCGCCAGCAGCTCGGGGACAGGGGGCCGCGAGCAGTACTTC	CASSSGTGGREQYF
14	TRBV18	.	.	TRBJ2-7	TGTGCCAGCTCACCACTCCAAGATTCCTACGAGCAGTACTTC	CASSPLQDSYEQYF
16	TRBV25-1	.	TRBD1	TRBJ2-7	TGTGCCAGCAGTGATTCCGGGACAGGGGCCCTTCAGGAGCAGTACTTC	CASSDSGTGALQEQYF
14	TRBV7-9	.	TRBD1	TRBJ2-2	TGTGCCAGCAGCCCTACAGGGGACACCGGGGAGCTGTTTTTT	CASSPTGDTGELFF
13	TRBV7-2	.	TRBD1	TRBJ1-2	TGTGCCAGCAGCCAGGGACAGGAGTTTGGCTACACCTTC	CASSQGQEFGYTF
15	TRBV4-2	.	TRBD2	TRBJ2-1	TGTGCCAGCAGCCAGGGGGCGGGGGGCCCCAATGAGCAGTTCTTC	CASSQGAGGPNEQFF